This is a list of T cell receptor beta chains from one sample in a study of blood T cell repertoires in COVID-19. Assay: immunoSEQ multiplex PCR; the TCRdb copy retains only in-frame clones and omits some. There are approximately 74,000 clones in the sample; roughly 80% occur only once, and 4% to 5.5% lies in the top ten. The sample taken for sequencing was peripheral blood. The receptors derive from a woman older than 75 with active or convalescent COVID-19. CDR3s include the opening cysteine and the closing phenylalanine or tryptophan. D genes are given only for firm matches. Size is stated for part of the rows, as once, few or many counts, or as a class when the clone is expanded.

v_call	j_call	d_call	clone_size	cdr3_aa	cdr3_nt
TRBV10-2	TRBJ2-7	.	once	CASSVGVYEQYF	TGCGCCAGCAGTGTGGGAGTCTACGAGCAGTACTTC
TRBV3-1/TRBV3-2	TRBJ2-3	TRBD2	.	CASSQLAGGTDTQYF	TGTGCCAGCAGCCAATTAGCGGGAGGCACAGATACGCAGTATTTT
TRBV12-3/TRBV12-4	TRBJ1-6	.	.	CASRRQSSPLHF	TGTGCCAGCAGACGACAGTCTTCACCCCTCCACTTT
TRBV7-2	TRBJ1-1	.	.	CASRGGRMNTEAFF	TGTGCCAGCAGGGGAGGGCGGATGAACACTGAAGCTTTCTTT
TRBV28	TRBJ1-6	.	.	CASRFQGVMPLHF	TGTGCCAGCAGATTTCAAGGGGTTATGCCCCTCCACTTT
TRBV7-2	TRBJ2-7	TRBD1	.	CASSKTGGAGEQYF	TGTGCCAGCAGCAAAACAGGGGGCGCGGGCGAGCAGTACTTC
TRBV11-3	TRBJ2-5	.	.	CASSLTLGEVGETQYF	TGTGCCAGCAGCTTGACCTTAGGGGAAGTAGGAGAGACCCAGTACTTC
TRBV7-2	TRBJ1-1	TRBD1	.	CASSPRGTGGNTEAFF	TGTGCCAGCAGCCCCAGGGGGACAGGGGGAAACACTGAAGCTTTCTTT
TRBV4-1	TRBJ2-7	TRBD1	few	CASSQVWTGSSYEQYF	TGCGCCAGCAGCCAAGTATGGACAGGGAGTTCCTACGAGCAGTACTTC
TRBV14	TRBJ1-2	.	.	CASSRDVDYGYTF	TGTGCCAGCAGCCGCGATGTGGACTATGGCTACACCTTC
TRBV7-9	TRBJ2-1	TRBD2	.	CASSSGTWTSGNQYNEQFF	TGTGCCAGCAGCTCCGGGACCTGGACTAGCGGGAACCAATACAATGAGCAGTTCTTC
TRBV6-6	TRBJ2-2	TRBD1	.	CASRSQGAGELFF	TGTGCCAGCAGGTCACAGGGGGCCGGGGAGCTGTTTTTT
TRBV19	TRBJ2-7	TRBD1	.	CASSAWTGGRYEQYF	TGTGCCAGTAGTGCCTGGACAGGGGGACGATACGAGCAGTACTTC
TRBV4-1	TRBJ2-7	TRBD1	.	CASSQGQGVNYEQYF	TGCGCCAGCAGCCAAGGACAGGGAGTGAACTACGAGCAGTACTTC
TRBV10-2	TRBJ2-7	.	.	CASRDSFYEQYF	TGCGCCAGCAGGGACAGCTTCTACGAGCAGTACTTC
TRBV3-1/TRBV3-2	TRBJ2-5	TRBD1	few	CASSRQGAETQYF	TGTGCCAGCAGCCGACAGGGGGCGGAGACCCAGTACTTC
TRBV4-2	TRBJ2-3	.	.	CASSQGMGLNTDTQYF	TGTGCCAGCAGCCAAGGAATGGGACTCAACACAGATACGCAGTATTTT
TRBV29-1	TRBJ2-1	TRBD2	.	CSIERENSYNEQFF	TGCAGCATAGAGCGGGAGAACTCCTACAATGAGCAGTTCTTC
TRBV7-9	TRBJ1-1	.	.	CASSGGILNTEAFF	TGTGCCAGCAGCGGCGGGATTTTGAACACTGAAGCTTTCTTT
TRBV11-2	TRBJ2-3	TRBD2	.	CASSSQRTSSTDTQYF	TGTGCCAGCAGCTCCCAGAGGACTAGTTCCACAGATACGCAGTATTTT
TRBV5-4	TRBJ2-1	TRBD2	.	CASTMPGLAGGPQFF	TGTGCCAGCACCATGCCGGGACTAGCGGGGGGGCCTCAGTTCTTC
TRBV4-1	TRBJ2-3	TRBD2	.	CASSQEATSGGGDTQYF	TGCGCCAGCAGCCAAGAAGCGACTAGCGGGGGAGGAGATACGCAGTATTTT
TRBV19	TRBJ1-5	TRBD1	.	CASNQGQANGNQPQHF	TGTGCCAGTAACCAGGGACAGGCCAACGGGAATCAGCCCCAGCATTTT
TRBV7-2	TRBJ2-7	TRBD2	.	CASRLAGDEQYF	TGTGCCAGCAGACTAGCGGGGGACGAGCAGTACTTC
TRBV9	TRBJ2-1	TRBD2	once	CASSLTSGGAWNEQFF	TGTGCCAGCAGCTTGACTAGCGGGGGGGCCTGGAATGAGCAGTTCTTC
TRBV14	TRBJ2-7	.	.	CASSQGYGSPRQYF	TGTGCCAGCAGCCAAGGGTACGGGTCCCCTCGGCAGTACTTC
TRBV19	TRBJ1-6	.	.	CASSMGRSSYNSPLHF	TGTGCCAGTAGTATGGGGAGGAGCTCCTATAATTCACCCCTCCACTTT
TRBV4-3	TRBJ2-1	TRBD2	.	CASSPRGGGAYNEQFF	TGCGCCAGCAGCCCTAGAGGCGGGGGGGCCTACAATGAGCAGTTCTTC
TRBV5-8	TRBJ2-2	.	.	CASSLQGVRTGELFF	TGTGCCAGCAGTTTACAGGGAGTTCGCACCGGGGAGCTGTTTTTT
TRBV14	TRBJ1-2	TRBD1	.	CASSQGGTGLNYGYTF	TGTGCCAGCAGCCAAGGTGGGACAGGGCTTAACTATGGCTACACCTTC
TRBV7-2	TRBJ2-3	TRBD2	.	CASSLAGGTSGRANF	TGTGCCAGCAGCTTAGCCGGGGGGACTAGCGGGAGGGCCAATTTT
TRBV7-2	TRBJ2-7	TRBD2	once	CASSYRRAGGDEQYF	TGTGCCAGCAGCTATCGGCGGGCGGGAGGCGACGAGCAGTACTTC
TRBV4-3	TRBJ2-2	TRBD2	.	CASSRLAGRDTGELFF	TGCGCCAGCAGCCGACTAGCGGGGAGGGACACCGGGGAGCTGTTTTTT
TRBV5-1	TRBJ1-2	TRBD1	.	CASSAETTGEVGYTF	TGCGCCAGCAGCGCCGAAACGACAGGGGAGGTTGGCTACACCTTC
TRBV28	TRBJ2-5	.	once	CASSLWAGRQETQYF	TGTGCCAGCAGTTTATGGGCAGGGCGGCAAGAGACCCAGTACTTC
TRBV4-3	TRBJ1-2	.	.	CASSQGPKTEYGYTF	TGCGCCAGCAGCCAAGGCCCCAAGACAGAGTATGGCTACACCTTC
TRBV3-1/TRBV3-2	TRBJ2-7	.	.	CASSQIAPYEQYF	TGTGCCAGCAGCCAGATAGCGCCCTACGAGCAGTACTTC
TRBV5-1	TRBJ1-1	TRBD1	.	CASSLGQGPNTEAFF	TGCGCCAGCAGCTTGGGACAGGGACCAAACACTGAAGCTTTCTTT
TRBV6-2/TRBV6-3	TRBJ2-3	.	.	CASSYSPVPGDTQYF	TGTGCCAGCAGTTACTCACCCGTTCCGGGGGATACGCAGTATTTT
TRBV5-6	TRBJ2-5	TRBD1	.	CASSPSGGEETQYF	TGTGCCAGCAGCCCCTCAGGGGGAGAAGAGACCCAGTACTTC
TRBV7-2	TRBJ2-1	TRBD2	.	CASSLAFESGGHYNEQFF	TGTGCCAGCAGCTTAGCGTTCGAAAGCGGGGGGCACTACAATGAGCAGTTCTTC
TRBV27	TRBJ1-2	.	.	CASSSRTDYGYTF	TGTGCCAGCAGTTCCAGGACAGACTATGGCTACACCTTC
TRBV19	TRBJ2-7	TRBD1	.	CASREDRAAYEQYF	TGTGCCAGCAGAGAGGACAGGGCGGCCTACGAGCAGTACTTC